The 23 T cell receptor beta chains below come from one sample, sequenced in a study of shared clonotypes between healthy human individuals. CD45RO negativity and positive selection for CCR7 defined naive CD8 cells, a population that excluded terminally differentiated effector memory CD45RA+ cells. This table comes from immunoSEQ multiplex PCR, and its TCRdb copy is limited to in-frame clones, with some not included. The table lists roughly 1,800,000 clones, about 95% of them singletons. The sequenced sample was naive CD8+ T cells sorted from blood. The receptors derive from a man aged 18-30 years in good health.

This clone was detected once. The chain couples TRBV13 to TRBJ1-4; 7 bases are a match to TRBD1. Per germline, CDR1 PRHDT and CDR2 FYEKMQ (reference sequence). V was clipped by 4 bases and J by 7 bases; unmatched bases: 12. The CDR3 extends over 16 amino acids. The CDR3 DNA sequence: TGTGCCAGCAGCTCCCACGACAGGGCGGTTGGTGAAAAACTGTTTTTT. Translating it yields CASSSHDRAVGEKLFF.

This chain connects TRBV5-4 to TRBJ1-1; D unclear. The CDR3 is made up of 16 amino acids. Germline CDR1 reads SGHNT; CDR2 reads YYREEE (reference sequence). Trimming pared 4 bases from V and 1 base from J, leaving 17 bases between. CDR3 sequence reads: CASSVFPLEGNTEAFF. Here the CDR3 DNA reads TGTGCCAGCAGCGTATTCCCCCTTGAGGGGAACACTGAAGCTTTCTTT.

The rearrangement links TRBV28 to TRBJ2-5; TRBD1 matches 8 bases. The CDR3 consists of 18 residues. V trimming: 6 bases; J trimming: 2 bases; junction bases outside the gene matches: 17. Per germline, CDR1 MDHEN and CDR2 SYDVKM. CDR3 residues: CASRSGQGALNSQETQYF. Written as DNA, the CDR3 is TGTGCCAGCAGATCCGGACAGGGAGCACTTAATTCTCAAGAGACCCAGTACTTC.

The CDR3 region has the DNA TGTGCCAGTAAACAAATATGGACAGGGGAAGCTTTCTTT. Its protein product is CASKQIWTGEAFF. The chain combines TRBV19 with TRBJ1-1; 8 nucleotides match TRBD1. With 7 bases clipped from V and 8 bases from J, the junction kept 9 bases outside the gene matches. CDR1 and CDR2 (germline): LNHDA, SQIVND (reference sequence). The CDR3 totals 13 residues.

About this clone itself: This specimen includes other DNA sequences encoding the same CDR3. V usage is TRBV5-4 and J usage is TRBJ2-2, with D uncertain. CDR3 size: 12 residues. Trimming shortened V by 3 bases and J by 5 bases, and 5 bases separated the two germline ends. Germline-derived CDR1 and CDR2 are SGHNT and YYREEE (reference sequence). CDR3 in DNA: TGTGCCAGCAGCTCGGGTACCGGGGAGCTGTTTTTT. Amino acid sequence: CASSSGTGELFF.

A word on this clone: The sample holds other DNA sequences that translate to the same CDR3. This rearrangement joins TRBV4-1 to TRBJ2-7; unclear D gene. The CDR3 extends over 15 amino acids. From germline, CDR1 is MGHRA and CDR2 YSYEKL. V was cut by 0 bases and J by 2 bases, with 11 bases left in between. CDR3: CASSQDRASPYEQYF. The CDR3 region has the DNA TGCGCCAGCAGCCAAGATCGTGCATCGCCCTACGAGCAGTACTTC.

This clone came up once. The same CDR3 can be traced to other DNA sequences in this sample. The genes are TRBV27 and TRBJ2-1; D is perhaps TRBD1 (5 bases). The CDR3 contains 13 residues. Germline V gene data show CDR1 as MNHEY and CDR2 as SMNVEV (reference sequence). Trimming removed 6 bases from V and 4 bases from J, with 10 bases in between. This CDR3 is CASSVDSYNEQFF. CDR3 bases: TGTGCCAGCAGCGTTGACAGTTACAATGAGCAGTTCTTC.

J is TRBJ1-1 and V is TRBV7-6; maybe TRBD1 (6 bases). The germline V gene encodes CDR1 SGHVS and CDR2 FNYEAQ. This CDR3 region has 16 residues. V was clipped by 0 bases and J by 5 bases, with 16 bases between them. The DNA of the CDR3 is TGTGCCAGCAGCTTAGCGCTGGGGGGCGCGGGGACTGAAGCTTTCTTT. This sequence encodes CASSLALGGAGTEAFF.

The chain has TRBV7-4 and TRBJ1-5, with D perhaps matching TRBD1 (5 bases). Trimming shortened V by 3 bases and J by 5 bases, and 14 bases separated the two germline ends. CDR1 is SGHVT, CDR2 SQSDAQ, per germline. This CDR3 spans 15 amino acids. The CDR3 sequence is CASSFQGLKDQPQHF. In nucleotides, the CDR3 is TGTGCCAGCAGCTTCCAGGGTCTTAAGGATCAGCCCCAGCATTTT.

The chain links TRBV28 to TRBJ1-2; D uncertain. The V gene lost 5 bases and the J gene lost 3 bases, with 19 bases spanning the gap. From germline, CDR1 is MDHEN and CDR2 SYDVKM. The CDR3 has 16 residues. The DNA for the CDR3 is TGTGCCAGCAGTCAGTTAGATCCGGGGATCGACTATGGCTACACCTTC. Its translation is CASSQLDPGIDYGYTF.

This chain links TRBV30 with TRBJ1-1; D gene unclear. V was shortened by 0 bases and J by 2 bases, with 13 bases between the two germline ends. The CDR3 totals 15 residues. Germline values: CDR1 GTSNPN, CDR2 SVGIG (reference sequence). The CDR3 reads CAWSVPTELNTEAFF. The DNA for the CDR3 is TGTGCCTGGAGTGTACCAACCGAATTAAACACTGAAGCTTTCTTT.

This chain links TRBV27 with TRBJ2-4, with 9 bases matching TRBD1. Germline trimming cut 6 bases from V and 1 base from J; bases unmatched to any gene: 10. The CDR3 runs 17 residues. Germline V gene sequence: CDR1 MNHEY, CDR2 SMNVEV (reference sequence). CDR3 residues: CASSVGGDREAKNIQYF. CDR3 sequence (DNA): TGTGCCAGCAGCGTAGGAGGGGACAGGGAGGCCAAAAACATTCAGTACTTC.

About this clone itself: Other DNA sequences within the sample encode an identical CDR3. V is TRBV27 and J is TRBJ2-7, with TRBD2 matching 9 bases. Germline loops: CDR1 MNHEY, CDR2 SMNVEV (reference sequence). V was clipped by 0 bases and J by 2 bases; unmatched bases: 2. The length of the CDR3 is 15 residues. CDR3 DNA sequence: TGTGCCAGCAGTTTATCTCTAGCGGGAACCTACGAGCAGTACTTC. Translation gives CASSLSLAGTYEQYF.

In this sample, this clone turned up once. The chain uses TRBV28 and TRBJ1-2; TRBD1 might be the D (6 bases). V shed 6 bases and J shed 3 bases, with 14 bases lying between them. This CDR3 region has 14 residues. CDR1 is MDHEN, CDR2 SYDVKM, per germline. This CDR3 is CASRGGPSDYGYTF. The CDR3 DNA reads TGTGCCAGCAGGGGGGGGCCGTCGGACTATGGCTACACCTTC.

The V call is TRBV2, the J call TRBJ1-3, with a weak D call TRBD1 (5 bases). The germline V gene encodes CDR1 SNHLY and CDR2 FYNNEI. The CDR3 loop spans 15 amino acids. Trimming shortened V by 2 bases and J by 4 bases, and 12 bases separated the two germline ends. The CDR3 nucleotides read TGTGCCAGCAGTGAACATAAGGGGTGGGGAAACACCATATATTTT. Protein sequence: CASSEHKGWGNTIYF.

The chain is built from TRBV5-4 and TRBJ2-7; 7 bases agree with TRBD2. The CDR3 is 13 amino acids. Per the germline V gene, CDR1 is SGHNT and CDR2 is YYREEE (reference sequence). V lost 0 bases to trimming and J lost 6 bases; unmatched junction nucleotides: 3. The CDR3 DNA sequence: TGTGCCAGCAGCTTGGAGGGAGGGTTCGAGCAGTACTTC. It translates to CASSLEGGFEQYF. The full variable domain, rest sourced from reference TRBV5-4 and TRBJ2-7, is ETGVTQSPTHLIKTRGQQVTLRCSSQSGHNTVSWYQQALGQGPQFIFQYYREEENGRGNFPPRFSGLQFPNYSSELNVNALELDDSALYLCASSLEGGFEQYFGPGTRLTVT.

The CDR3 coding sequence is TGTGCCACCAGCAGTACCCCGCCAGGAGCCTTGGACACAGATACGCAGTATTTT. As protein: CATSSTPPGALDTDTQYF. The gene calls are TRBV15 and TRBJ2-3, with D hard to call. The CDR3 is made up of 18 amino acids. Germline loops: CDR1 LNHNV, CDR2 YYDKDF (reference sequence). The V end lost 3 bases, the J end lost 2 bases, and 21 bases lay between the germline ends.

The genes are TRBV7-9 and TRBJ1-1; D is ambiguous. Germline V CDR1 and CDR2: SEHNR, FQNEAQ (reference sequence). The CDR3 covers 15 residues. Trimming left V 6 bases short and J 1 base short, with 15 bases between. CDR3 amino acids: CASRRLGRENTEAFF. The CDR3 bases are TGTGCCAGCAGACGCCTAGGGCGGGAGAACACTGAAGCTTTCTTT.

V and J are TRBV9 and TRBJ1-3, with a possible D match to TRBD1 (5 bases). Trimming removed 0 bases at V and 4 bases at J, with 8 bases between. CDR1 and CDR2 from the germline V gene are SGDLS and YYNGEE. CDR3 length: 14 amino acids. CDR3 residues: CASSVEEGGNTIYF. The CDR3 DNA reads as TGTGCCAGCAGCGTAGAAGAGGGGGGAAACACCATATATTTT.

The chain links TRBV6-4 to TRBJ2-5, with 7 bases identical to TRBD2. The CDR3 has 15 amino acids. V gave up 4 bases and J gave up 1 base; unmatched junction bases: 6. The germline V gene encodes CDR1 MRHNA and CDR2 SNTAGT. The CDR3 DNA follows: TGTGCCAGCAGTGCTGAGCGGGGCCTCCAAGAGACCCAGTACTTC. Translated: CASSAERGLQETQYF.

CDR3 sequence (DNA): TGTGCCTGGAGTGGGGTGGGAGCGAACACCGGGGAGCTGTTTTTT. This gives the protein CAWSGVGANTGELFF. V and J are TRBV30 and TRBJ2-2, with a weak D call TRBD2 (5 bases). The V gene's germline CDR1 is GTSNPN and CDR2 SVGIG (reference sequence). This CDR3 region has 15 residues. The V end lost 1 base, the J end lost 0 bases, and 9 bases lay between the germline ends.

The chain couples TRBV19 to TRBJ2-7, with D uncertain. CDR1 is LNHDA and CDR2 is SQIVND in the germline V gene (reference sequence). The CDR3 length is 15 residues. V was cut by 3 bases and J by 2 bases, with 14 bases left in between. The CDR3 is CASSIRGVDPYEQYF. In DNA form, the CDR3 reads TGTGCCAGTAGTATCCGTGGAGTCGATCCCTACGAGCAGTACTTC. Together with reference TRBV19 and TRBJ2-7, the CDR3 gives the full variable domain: DGGITQSPKYLFRKEGQNVTLSCEQNLNHDAMYWYRQDPGQGLRLIYYSQIVNDFQKGDIAEGYSVSREKKESFPLTVTSAQKNPTAFYLCASSIRGVDPYEQYFGPGTRLTVT.

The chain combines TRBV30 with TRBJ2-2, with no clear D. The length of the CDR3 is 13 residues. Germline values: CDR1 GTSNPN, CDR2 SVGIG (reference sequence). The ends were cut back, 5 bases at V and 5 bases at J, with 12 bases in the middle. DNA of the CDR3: TGTGCCTGGGCTTTAAGGGAAACCGGGGAGCTGTTTTTT. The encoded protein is CAWALRETGELFF. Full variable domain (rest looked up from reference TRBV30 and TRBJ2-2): SQTIHQWPATLVQPVGSPLSLECTVEGTSNPNLYWYRQAAGRGLQLLFYSVGIGQISSEVPQNLSASRPQDRQFILSSKKLLLSDSGFYLCAWALRETGELFFGEGSRLTVL.